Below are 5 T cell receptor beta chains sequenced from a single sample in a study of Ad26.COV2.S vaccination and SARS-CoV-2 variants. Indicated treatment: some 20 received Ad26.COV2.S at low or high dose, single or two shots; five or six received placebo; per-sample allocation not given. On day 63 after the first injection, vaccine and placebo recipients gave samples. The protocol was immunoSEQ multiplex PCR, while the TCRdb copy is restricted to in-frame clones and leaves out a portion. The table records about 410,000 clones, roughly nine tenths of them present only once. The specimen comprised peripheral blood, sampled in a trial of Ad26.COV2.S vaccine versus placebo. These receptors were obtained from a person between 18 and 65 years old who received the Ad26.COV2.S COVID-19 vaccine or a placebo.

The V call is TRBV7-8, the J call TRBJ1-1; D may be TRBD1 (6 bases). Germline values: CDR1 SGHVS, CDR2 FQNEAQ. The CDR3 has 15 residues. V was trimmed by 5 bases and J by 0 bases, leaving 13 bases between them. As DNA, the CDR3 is TGTGCCAGCAGCCCGGGGGGACACCTGAACACTGAAGCTTTCTTT. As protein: CASSPGGHLNTEAFF.

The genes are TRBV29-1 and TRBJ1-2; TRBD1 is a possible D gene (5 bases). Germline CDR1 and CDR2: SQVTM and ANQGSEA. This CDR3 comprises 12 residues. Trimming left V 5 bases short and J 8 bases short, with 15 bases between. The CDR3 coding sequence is TGCAGCGTTCCCGGCAGGGTCGGGGGCTACACCTTC. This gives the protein CSVPGRVGGYTF.

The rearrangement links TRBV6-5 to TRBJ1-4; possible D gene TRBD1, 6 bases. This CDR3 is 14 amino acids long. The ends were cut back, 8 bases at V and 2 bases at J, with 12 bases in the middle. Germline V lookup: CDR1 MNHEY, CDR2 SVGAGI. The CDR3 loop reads CASVYRVTNEKLFF. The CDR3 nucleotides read TGTGCCAGCGTATACAGGGTGACTAATGAAAAACTGTTTTTT.

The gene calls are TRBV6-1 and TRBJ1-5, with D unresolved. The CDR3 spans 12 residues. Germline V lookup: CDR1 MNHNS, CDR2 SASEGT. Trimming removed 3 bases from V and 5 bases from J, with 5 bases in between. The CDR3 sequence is CASSEEDQPQHF. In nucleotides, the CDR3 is TGTGCCAGCAGTGAGGAGGATCAGCCCCAGCATTTT.

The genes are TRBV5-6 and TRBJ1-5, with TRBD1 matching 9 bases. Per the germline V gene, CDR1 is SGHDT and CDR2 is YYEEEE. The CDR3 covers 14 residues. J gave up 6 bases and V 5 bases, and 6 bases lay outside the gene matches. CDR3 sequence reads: CASSIQGAGQPQHF. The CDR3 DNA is TGTGCCAGCAGTATACAGGGGGCAGGTCAGCCCCAGCATTTT.